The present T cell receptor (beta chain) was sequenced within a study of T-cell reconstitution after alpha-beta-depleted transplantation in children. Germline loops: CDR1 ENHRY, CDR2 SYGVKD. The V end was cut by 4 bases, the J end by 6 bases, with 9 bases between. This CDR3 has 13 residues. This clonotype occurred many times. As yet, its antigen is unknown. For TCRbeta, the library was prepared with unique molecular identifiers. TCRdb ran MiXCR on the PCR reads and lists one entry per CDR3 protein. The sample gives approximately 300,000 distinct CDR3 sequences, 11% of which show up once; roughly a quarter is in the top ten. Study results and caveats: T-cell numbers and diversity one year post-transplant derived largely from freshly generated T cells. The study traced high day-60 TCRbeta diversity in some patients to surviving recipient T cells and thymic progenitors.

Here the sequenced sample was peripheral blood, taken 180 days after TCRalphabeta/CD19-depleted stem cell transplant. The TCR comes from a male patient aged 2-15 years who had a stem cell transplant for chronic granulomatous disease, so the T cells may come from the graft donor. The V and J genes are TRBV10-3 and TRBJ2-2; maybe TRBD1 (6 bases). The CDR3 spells CAISAGEAGELFF. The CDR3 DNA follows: TGTGCCATCAGTGCAGGGGAAGCCGGGGAGCTGTTTTTT.